Below, 32 T cell receptor beta chains from the same sample are listed, as sequenced in a study of T cells after yellow fever vaccination. MiXCR was run by TCRdb on the 5' RACE reads, yielding one entry per CDR3 protein. Of over 20,000 distinct CDR3 sequences listed, 5.5% are singletons. This specimen consisted of PBMCs, either bulk or a sorted T-cell subset (CD4+, CD8+, memory, or dextramer-sorted; not recorded which), obtained 15 days after the yellow fever booster vaccination. The source of these receptors is a man aged 25 to 45 who received the YFV17D yellow fever vaccine.

As regards this clonotype: It may be a read error: a sequence one base away is much more abundant. The V gene is TRBV20-1, the J gene TRBJ1-5; D remains ambiguous. V was cut by 0 bases and J by 7 bases, with 19 bases left in between. Germline-derived CDR1 and CDR2 are DFQATT and SNEGSKA (reference sequence). This CDR3 is 16 amino acids long. For the CDR3, the DNA is TGCAGTGCTAGAGATCCGGCAGCTACTTACAAACAGCCCCAGCATTTT. It specifies CSARDPAATYKQPQHF.

This clonotype was recorded at least ten times. The chain has TRBV12-3 or TRBV12-4 and TRBJ1-2, with D unresolved. This CDR3 is built from 13 residues. V shed 3 bases and J shed 4 bases, with 9 bases lying between them. CDR3 sequence: CASSFGVAYGYTF. The DNA of the CDR3 is TGTGCCAGCAGTTTCGGGGTGGCCTATGGCTACACCTTC.

Ten or more counts support this clonotype. The V and J genes are TRBV7-2 and TRBJ2-3; TRBD2 agrees at 10 bases. CDR1 is SGHTA, CDR2 FQGNSA, per germline. The CDR3 has 17 amino acids. The ends lost 2 bases at V and 1 base at J; junction bases unmatched: 6. The CDR3 loop is CASSLTTSGYGTDTQYF. The DNA for the CDR3 is TGTGCCAGCAGCTTAACGACTAGCGGGTACGGCACAGATACGCAGTATTTT.

At least ten counts were recorded for this clonotype. The CDR3 reads CASSYGRNTGELFF. The DNA of the CDR3 is TGTGCCAGCAGTTACGGCAGGAACACCGGGGAGCTGTTTTTT. J is TRBJ2-2 and V is TRBV6-2 or TRBV6-3; unclear D gene. V shed 2 bases and J shed 1 base, with 5 bases lying between them. The CDR3 has 14 residues. Per germline, CDR1 MNHEY and CDR2 SVGEGT.

This clonotype was seen many times. J is TRBJ2-1 and V is TRBV7-2; 10 positions match TRBD2. CDR1 SGHTA and CDR2 FQGNSA come from the germline V gene. The V and J ends lost 5 bases and 7 bases, in that order; junction bases with no gene match: 8. This CDR3 is 15 amino acids long. CDR3 nucleotides: TGTGCCAGCAGCCCCCCTAGCGGGAGCTCTAATGAGCAGTTCTTC. It encodes CASSPPSGSSNEQFF.

By sample fraction, this clonotype is medium-sized. The rearrangement uses TRBV30 and TRBJ1-2; D may be TRBD1 (5 bases). The CDR3 is 14 residues long. Germline CDR1 reads GTSNPN; CDR2 reads SVGIG (reference sequence). The germline V and J ends were trimmed by 2 bases and 0 bases, with 10 bases remaining between them. The CDR3 DNA reads as TGTGCCTGGAGTTGGGACCGTTCTAACTATGGCTACACCTTC. Translated, it gives CAWSWDRSNYGYTF.

Within the sample, this clonotype is medium-sized. V is TRBV5-1 and J is TRBJ2-3; D is perhaps TRBD1 (6 bases). The V end was cut by 1 base, the J end by 6 bases, with 18 bases between. The germline V gene encodes CDR1 SGHRS and CDR2 YFSETQ. The CDR3 spans 16 residues. CDR3 nucleotide sequence: TGCGCCAGCAGCTTGAAACCTAACAGGGATGTGGATACGCAGTATTTT. This codes for CASSLKPNRDVDTQYF.

This clonotype was counted at least ten times. V usage is TRBV6-6 and J usage is TRBJ2-5; D not resolved. CDR1 and CDR2 from the germline V gene are MNHNY and SVGAGI (reference sequence). The CDR3 consists of 12 residues. V was pared by 1 base and J by 0 bases, with 0 bases between. The CDR3 nucleotides are TGTGCCAGCAGTTACTACCAAGAGACCCAGTACTTC. Translation gives CASSYYQETQYF.

This clonotype was detected many times. V is TRBV7-9 and J is TRBJ2-2; no clear D. Looked up from germline, CDR1 is SEHNR and CDR2 is FQNEAQ (reference sequence). CDR3 length: 15 residues. The V and J ends lost 5 bases and 6 bases respectively, with 16 bases between them. The CDR3 DNA reads as TGTGCCAGCAGCCCCACGAGGACCGCAGCCGGGGAGCTGTTTTTT. Encoded protein: CASSPTRTAAGELFF.

This clonotype was recorded at least ten times. This chain joins TRBV4-3 and TRBJ2-2, with 7 nucleotides matching TRBD1. V lost 0 bases and J lost 4; bases outside the gene matches: 5. Germline values: CDR1 LGHNA, CDR2 YSLEER. This CDR3 is 16 amino acids long. CDR3 DNA sequence: TGCGCCAGCAGCCAAGAGAGGGGGCGATTCACCGGGGAGCTGTTTTTT. The encoded protein is CASSQERGRFTGELFF.

About this clonotype: A much larger clone differs by one base, so this may be a read error. The V call is TRBV18, the J call TRBJ2-3; no definite D call. Between the trimmed V and J ends, which lost 3 bases and 6 bases, there was a span of 10 bases. Germline V gene sequence: CDR1 KGHSH, CDR2 LQKENI. CDR3 size: 13 residues. CDR3 residues: CASSPSKRDTQYF. CDR3 coding DNA: TGTGCCAGCTCACCCTCAAAGCGCGATACGCAGTATTTT.

Regarding this clonotype: A read error is possible here, since a much larger clone lies one base away. This chain uses TRBV5-1 with TRBJ1-2, with D perhaps matching TRBD1 (6 bases). The CDR3 consists of 14 residues. Germline V gene data show CDR1 as SGHRS and CDR2 as YFSETQ. V gave up 3 bases and J gave up 6 bases, with 15 bases separating them. Here the CDR3 DNA reads TGCGCCAGCAGCTCTCAGGGACAATCGCATGGCTACACCTTC. This gives the protein CASSSQGQSHGYTF.

This clonotype appeared many times. The gene calls are TRBV20-1 and TRBJ1-5; 8 bases match TRBD1. The CDR3 contains 14 residues. Germline assignment: CDR1 DFQATT and CDR2 SNEGSKA (reference sequence). V dropped 3 bases and J dropped 12; count of bases not matched to a gene: 13. CDR3 amino acids: CSARVPGQVLLQHF. Here the CDR3 DNA reads TGCAGTGCTAGGGTCCCGGGACAGGTGCTCCTCCAGCATTTT.

This clonotype was counted many times. The DNA for the CDR3 is TGTGCCAGCAGTTTCACTAGCGGGAGGCAGTTCTTC. Translating gives CASSFTSGRQFF. The gene calls are TRBV6-2 or TRBV6-3 and TRBJ2-1, with 11 bases aligning to TRBD2. V trimming: 4 bases; J trimming: 12 bases; junction bases outside the gene matches: 2. The V gene's germline CDR1 is MNHEY and CDR2 SVGEGT. The CDR3 consists of 12 residues.

This clonotype was seen ten or more times. The V call is TRBV6-5, the J call TRBJ2-2, with TRBD1 identical over 9 bases. From germline, CDR1 is MNHEY and CDR2 SVGAGI. The CDR3 length is 16 residues. The ends lost 6 bases at V and 0 bases at J; junction bases unmatched: 5. The CDR3 nucleotides are TGTGCCAGCAGGGGGGACAGGGCAGCGAACACCGGGGAGCTGTTTTTT. Its translation is CASRGDRAANTGELFF.

This clonotype was seen at least ten times. The J gene is TRBJ2-5, the V gene TRBV2; possibly TRBD1 for D (6 bases). V lost 3 bases to trimming and J lost 5 bases, with 22 bases between them. CDR1 is SNHLY and CDR2 is FYNNEI in the germline V gene. This CDR3 is 17 amino acids long. DNA for the CDR3: TGTGCCAGCAGTGAGAGGTCGGTCCCTACAGGGATGGAGACCCAGTACTTC. Protein product: CASSERSVPTGMETQYF.

This clonotype was seen many times. The chain recombines TRBV11-3 with TRBJ2-1; 9 bases agree with TRBD2. V lost 6 bases to trimming and J lost 6 bases; unmatched junction nucleotides: 9. Germline V gene lookup returns CDR1 SGHNT and CDR2 YENEEA. The CDR3 covers 15 residues. CDR3: CASSKAGGLSNEQFF. The CDR3 DNA reads as TGTGCCAGCAGTAAAGCGGGAGGTTTAAGCAATGAGCAGTTCTTC.

This clonotype appeared many times. This chain connects TRBV7-6 to TRBJ2-1; no firm D call. The V end lost 0 bases, the J end lost 9 bases, and 9 bases lay between the germline ends. The germline CDR1 and CDR2 sequences are SGHVS and FNYEAQ. The CDR3 totals 13 residues. Here the CDR3 reads CASSLALSGEQFF. As DNA, the CDR3 is TGTGCCAGCAGCTTAGCTCTAAGTGGTGAGCAGTTCTTC.

This clonotype has ten or more counts. The V and J genes are TRBV2 and TRBJ1-5; the D gene is possibly TRBD1 (5 bases). The CDR3 is made up of 13 amino acids. V lost 2 bases and J lost 6, with 8 bases in between. From germline, CDR1 is SNHLY and CDR2 FYNNEI. The CDR3 DNA reads as TGTGCCAGCAGTGAATCGGGGGGTCAGCCCCAGCATTTT. Its translation: CASSESGGQPQHF. The entire variable domain, with the rest obtained from reference TRBV2 and TRBJ1-5, is as follows: EPEVTQTPSHQVTQMGQEVILRCVPISNHLYFYWYRQILGQKVEFLVSFYNNEISEKSEIFDDQFSVERPDGSNFTLKIRSTKLEDSAMYFCASSESGGQPQHFGDGTRLSIL.

This clonotype was seen at least ten times. The rearrangement uses TRBV11-3 and TRBJ2-7; 9 nucleotides match TRBD2. Trimming at V came to 5 bases and at J to 0 bases, leaving 14 bases not matched to a gene. The germline V gene encodes CDR1 SGHNT and CDR2 YENEEA. The CDR3 is 18 residues long. The CDR3 DNA reads as TGTGCCAGCAGCCGGATGACTAGCGGCTACCGGAACTCCTACGAGCAGTACTTC. This codes for CASSRMTSGYRNSYEQYF.

At least ten counts were recorded for this clonotype. The rearrangement joins TRBV20-1 to TRBJ2-7; D is perhaps TRBD2 (5 bases). The V end lost 4 bases, the J end lost 3 bases, and 13 bases lay between the germline ends. The length of the CDR3 is 13 residues. CDR1 and CDR2 from the germline V gene are DFQATT and SNEGSKA (reference sequence). The CDR3 region is CSAKPLADYEQYF. The CDR3 DNA reads as TGCAGTGCTAAGCCCCTAGCCGACTACGAGCAGTACTTC.

This clonotype was found many times. The V and J genes are TRBV11-2 and TRBJ2-1; D tentatively fits TRBD1 or TRBD2 (5 bases each). CDR3 length equals 15 residues. Germline values: CDR1 SGHAT, CDR2 FQNNGV. Trimming took off 5 bases at V and 0 bases at J, with 11 bases between the two ends. DNA for the CDR3: TGTGCCAGCAGCATGACAGAGGGCTCCTACAATGAGCAGTTCTTC. This gives the protein CASSMTEGSYNEQFF.

In its sample, this clonotype was seen many times. The V and J genes are TRBV11-2 and TRBJ2-2, with TRBD2 matching 11 bases. The ends lost 5 bases at V and 4 bases at J; junction bases unmatched: 9. This CDR3 is built from 17 residues. From germline, CDR1 is SGHAT and CDR2 FQNNGV. The CDR3 reads CASSRLAGRQSTGELFF. CDR3 in DNA: TGTGCCAGCAGCCGACTAGCGGGAAGGCAGAGCACCGGGGAGCTGTTTTTT.

This clonotype was observed many times. V is TRBV11-2 and J is TRBJ2-2; 7 bases match TRBD2. Germline V gene lookup returns CDR1 SGHAT and CDR2 FQNNGV. CDR3 size: 14 residues. Losses at the gene ends were 2 bases for V and 6 bases for J; bases not matched to a gene: 3. The CDR3 is CASSLLREPGELFF. CDR3 sequence (DNA): TGTGCCAGCAGCTTACTGCGGGAGCCCGGGGAGCTGTTTTTT.

This chain links TRBV6-5 with TRBJ2-3, with D perhaps TRBD2 (5 bases). Germline-derived CDR1 and CDR2 are MNHEY and SVGAGI. Trimming cost V 0 bases and J 10 bases, with 20 bases left between them. The length of the CDR3 is 16 residues. The chain's CDR3 is CASSYSSSLPLAAQYF. CDR3 DNA: TGTGCCAGCAGTTACTCGTCTAGCCTGCCCCTGGCCGCGCAGTATTTT.

This CDR3 reads CASSTPPGGSGNTEAFF. In DNA, the CDR3 is TGTGCCAGTAGTACCCCCCCGGGAGGGTCGGGGAACACTGAAGCTTTCTTT. The chain employs TRBV19 and TRBJ1-1; D is ambiguous. Looked up from germline, CDR1 is LNHDA and CDR2 is SQIVND (reference sequence). The CDR3 loop spans 17 amino acids. V was shortened by 4 bases and J by 1 base, with 19 bases between the two germline ends. Full variable domain (remainder filled in from reference TRBV19 and TRBJ1-1): DGGITQSPKYLFRKEGQNVTLSCEQNLNHDAMYWYRQDPGQGLRLIYYSQIVNDFQKGDIAEGYSVSREKKESFPLTVTSAQKNPTAFYLCASSTPPGGSGNTEAFFGQGTRLTVV.

This clonotype occurred many times. The V call is TRBV12-3 or TRBV12-4, the J call TRBJ2-2; TRBD1 matches at 9 bases. Unmatched junction bases numbered 1, after V lost 5 bases and J lost 0 bases. CDR3 length: 15 residues. CDR3 loop: CASSRQGANTGELFF. CDR3 in DNA: TGTGCCAGCAGTCGACAGGGGGCGAACACCGGGGAGCTGTTTTTT.

This clonotype was counted a few times. This chain uses TRBV29-1 with TRBJ2-6; no clear D. V was trimmed by 7 bases and J by 0 bases, leaving 16 bases between them. The CDR3 covers 16 residues. The germline CDR1 and CDR2 sequences are SQVTM and ANQGSEA. CDR3 sequence: CSARDSLSSGANVLTF. The DNA of the CDR3 is TGCAGCGCGCGAGACTCACTAAGCTCTGGGGCCAACGTCCTGACTTTC.

There are many counts of this clonotype. V gene TRBV18 combines with J gene TRBJ1-4, with D tentatively TRBD1 (5 bases). The germline V gene encodes CDR1 KGHSH and CDR2 LQKENI. Trimming cost V 6 bases and J 5 bases, with 13 bases left between them. CDR3 size: 14 residues. CDR3 loop: CASSNDRQNEKLFF. The CDR3 DNA follows: TGTGCCAGCTCCAACGACAGACAAAATGAAAAACTGTTTTTT.

This clonotype was counted at least ten times. The rearrangement uses TRBV6-1 and TRBJ2-7; 11 nucleotides line up with TRBD2. The CDR3 is 13 amino acids. V gave up 6 bases and J gave up 2 bases; unmatched junction bases: 0. The V gene's germline CDR1 is MNHNS and CDR2 SASEGT. The CDR3 region has the DNA TGTGCCAGCAGGACTAGCGGGACCTACGAGCAGTACTTC. Translating gives CASRTSGTYEQYF.

This clonotype has at least ten counts. The chain joins TRBV18 to TRBJ2-2; D possibly corresponds to TRBD1 (5 bases). The ends were cut back, 5 bases at V and 6 bases at J, with 16 bases in the middle. The CDR3 runs 15 residues. CDR1 is KGHSH and CDR2 is LQKENI in the germline V gene. The CDR3 spells CASSSDSFRAGELFF. The DNA for the CDR3 is TGTGCCAGCTCATCCGACAGTTTCAGGGCCGGGGAGCTGTTTTTT.

In its sample, this clonotype was seen a few times. The chain combines TRBV4-3 with TRBJ1-6; D not certain. In germline, CDR1 is LGHNA, CDR2 YSLEER. Trimming pared 6 bases from V and 8 bases from J, leaving 14 bases between. The CDR3 covers 14 residues. The CDR3 sequence: CASRIGLTDSPLHF. The CDR3 DNA reads as TGCGCCAGCAGGATCGGGTTAACCGATTCACCCCTCCACTTT.